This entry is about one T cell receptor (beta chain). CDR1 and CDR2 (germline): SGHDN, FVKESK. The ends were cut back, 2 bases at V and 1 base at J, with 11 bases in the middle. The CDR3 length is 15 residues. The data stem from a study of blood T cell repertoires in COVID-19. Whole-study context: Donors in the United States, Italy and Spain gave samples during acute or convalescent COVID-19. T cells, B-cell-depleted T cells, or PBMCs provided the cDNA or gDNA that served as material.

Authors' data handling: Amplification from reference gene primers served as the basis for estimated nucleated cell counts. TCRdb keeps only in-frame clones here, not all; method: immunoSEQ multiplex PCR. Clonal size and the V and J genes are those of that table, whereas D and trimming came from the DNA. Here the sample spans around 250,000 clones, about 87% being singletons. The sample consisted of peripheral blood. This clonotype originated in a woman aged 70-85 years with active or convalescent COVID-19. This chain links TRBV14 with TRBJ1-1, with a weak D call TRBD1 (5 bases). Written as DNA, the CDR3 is TGTGCCAGCAGCCAACGGGGGGGAAGGAACACTGAAGCTTTCTTT. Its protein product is CASSQRGGRNTEAFF.